This T cell receptor beta chain came from a study of neoadjuvant anti-PD-1 for oral cavity cancer. In the study overall: Around day 43, patients without progression received a fourth nivolumab dose before surgery.

Sequencing was performed with immunoSEQ multiplex PCR; in TCRdb, only in-frame clones are kept and a portion is missing. The sample has about 5,700 clones; 60% are singletons. These oral cavity squamous cell carcinomas were HPV-negative and locally advanced. As concerns this clone: The antigen is undetermined.

Germline CDR1 is KGHSH and CDR2 is LQKENI. The CDR3 spans 15 residues. The trim removed 2 bases at V and 5 bases at J, leaving 8 bases unmatched. Findings and limits, study-wide: With three patients per group, TCR findings need larger cohorts.

The clonotype originates from a person between 35 and 79 years old with oral cavity squamous cell carcinoma. Sequencing used tumor tissue, obtained before nivolumab (anti-PD-1) treatment. V is TRBV18 and J is TRBJ2-7; 8 positions agree with TRBD2. The CDR3: CASSPTGGVGDEQYF. The CDR3 nucleotides are TGTGCCAGCTCACCAACCGGGGGGGTGGGCGACGAGCAGTACTTC.